This T cell receptor beta chain was obtained from a study of cytomegalovirus exposure and HLA in healthy donors. Findings of the study overall: The analysis excluded some indistinguishable V segments, including TRBV6-2 and TRBV6-3. Most observed TCR sequences were rare, whereas some public TCRs were detected in many donors. Follow-up analysis seemed to connect common viral pathogens with several of the most significant clusters identified.

A multiplex PCR was run with 60 Vbeta primers and 13 Jbeta primers. The authors' processing: About 11 million of 80 million or so unique TCR beta chains were shared, per a later count. Libraries were prepared by immunoSEQ multiplex PCR; TCRdb keeps only in-frame clonotypes and omits some of them. The V and J calls and clone size come from that table; D and trimming were worked out from the DNA. The top ten clones hold about 8% of a sample with 150,000 to 200,000 clones, 9.5% to 15% of them seen once. Germline CDR1 reads LGHNA; CDR2 reads YNFKEQ. The CDR3 has 14 residues. The V gene lost 0 bases and the J gene lost 3 bases, with 9 bases spanning the gap. This clone turned up a few times. As yet, its antigen is unknown.

The clonotype comes from a middle-aged man in good health and CMV-seropositive. This sequence joins TRBV4-2 and TRBJ2-7; the D gene is possibly TRBD1 (5 bases). Source material: PBMCs. This CDR3 reads CASSQDLRGYEQYF. The CDR3 DNA sequence: TGTGCCAGCAGCCAAGATTTAAGGGGCTACGAGCAGTACTTC.